One and the same sample provided the 18 T cell receptor beta chains below, sequenced in a study of shared clonotypes between healthy human individuals. TCRdb's copy holds only in-frame clones and misses some; the assay was immunoSEQ multiplex PCR. The data hold about 1 million clones, with 60% to 80% observed a single time. What was sequenced was memory CD4+ T cells sorted from blood. Subset of the sample: CD45RA-negative fraction. The receptors shown here come from a man between 18 and 29 years old in good health.

This chain joins TRBV7-9 and TRBJ2-7; 15 bases fit TRBD2. Unmatched junction bases numbered 8, after V lost 1 base and J lost 4 bases. This CDR3 has 18 amino acids. Per germline, CDR1 SEHNR and CDR2 FQNEAQ (reference sequence). CDR3 nucleotides: TGTGCCAGCAGCTTAGTTTCCGGGACTAGCGGGAGGATGTACGAGCAGTACTTC. It translates to CASSLVSGTSGRMYEQYF.

V usage is TRBV7-2 and J usage is TRBJ2-7; a possible D gene is TRBD2 (5 bases). This CDR3 is 16 amino acids long. The V end was cut by 1 base, the J end by 0 bases, with 13 bases between. CDR1 is SGHTA and CDR2 is FQGNSA in the germline V gene. CDR3 residues: CASSLEFGRASYEQYF. The CDR3 nucleotides are TGTGCCAGCAGCTTAGAGTTTGGGCGGGCCTCCTACGAGCAGTACTTC.

The chain uses TRBV18 and TRBJ1-2, with D possibly TRBD1 on 5 matching bases. This CDR3 is built from 18 residues. Germline V gene lookup returns CDR1 KGHSH and CDR2 LQKENI. V gave up 4 bases and J gave up 0 bases, with 21 bases separating them. CDR3: CASSQIGTHISANYGYTF. The CDR3 nucleotides are TGTGCCAGCTCACAGATCGGGACGCATATTTCAGCTAACTATGGCTACACCTTC.

This clone occurred a few times. The same CDR3 arises from other DNA sequences in this sample as well. The V and J genes are TRBV30 and TRBJ1-2; D unclear. The germline CDR1 and CDR2 sequences are GTSNPN and SVGIG (reference sequence). V shed 2 bases and J shed 2 bases, with 6 bases lying between them. This CDR3 comprises 12 residues. The CDR3 protein is CAWSLGNYGYTF. The CDR3 DNA sequence: TGTGCCTGGAGTTTAGGAAACTATGGCTACACCTTC.

The J gene is TRBJ1-4, the V gene TRBV14; unclear D gene. CDR1 SGHDN and CDR2 FVKESK come from the germline V gene. Trimming removed 2 bases from V and 8 bases from J, with 6 bases in between. This CDR3 comprises 12 residues. CDR3 sequence: CASSQLREKLFF. CDR3 coding DNA: TGTGCCAGCAGCCAACTAAGAGAAAAACTGTTTTTT.

The chain employs TRBV10-1 and TRBJ1-1; TRBD1 aligns across 7 bases. V shed 6 bases and J 2 bases; nucleotides not matched to a gene: 6. The CDR3 runs 14 residues. The germline CDR1 and CDR2 sequences are WNHNN and SYGVQD (reference sequence). The CDR3 reads CASRRDSKNTEAFF. CDR3 nucleotide sequence: TGCGCCAGCAGAAGGGACAGCAAAAACACTGAAGCTTTCTTT.

This clone was found a few times. The chain combines TRBV5-5 with TRBJ2-3; 7 positions match TRBD2. CDR3 length: 16 residues. Unmatched junction bases numbered 6, after V lost 0 bases and J lost 2 bases. Germline CDR1 reads SGHKS; CDR2 reads YYEKEE (reference sequence). The CDR3 nucleotides read TGTGCCAGCAGCTTGGCCGGGACTACAATCACAGATACGCAGTATTTT. Translation gives CASSLAGTTITDTQYF.

As regards this clone: Distinct nucleotide sequences in the sample also encode this CDR3. V and J are TRBV12-5 and TRBJ1-4; a weak D match, TRBD1 (6 bases). V lost 1 base to trimming and J lost 2 bases, with 11 bases between them. This CDR3 is 16 amino acids long. Germline V gives CDR1 LGHNT, CDR2 FRNRAP. The CDR3 protein is CASGLGTGKTNEKLFF. In nucleotides, the CDR3 is TGTGCTAGTGGTTTGGGAACAGGGAAGACTAATGAAAAACTGTTTTTT.

The chain carries TRBV5-5 and TRBJ2-7; 9 bases match TRBD1. The germline gives CDR1 SGHKS, CDR2 YYEKEE (reference sequence). The CDR3 has 18 residues. V shed 4 bases and J 0 bases; nucleotides not matched to a gene: 14. CDR3 sequence (DNA): TGTGCCAGCAGCAGGACCCTGGAGGGGACAGGGAACTCCTACGAGCAGTACTTC. Protein: CASSRTLEGTGNSYEQYF.

This clone was seen a handful of times. This chain connects TRBV9 to TRBJ1-1; D is undetermined. The ends were cut back, 1 base at V and 0 bases at J, with 10 bases in the middle. Per the germline V gene, CDR1 is SGDLS and CDR2 is YYNGEE. The CDR3 spans 15 residues. The CDR3 nucleotides read TGTGCCAGCAGCGTACCTCCAGATATGAACACTGAAGCTTTCTTT. Translating it yields CASSVPPDMNTEAFF.

This sequence joins TRBV29-1 and TRBJ1-1; D is uncertain. Germline-derived CDR1 and CDR2 are SQVTM and ANQGSEA. The CDR3 has 13 residues. Trimming stripped 4 bases from V and 1 base from J, with 10 bases between. CDR3 DNA sequence: TGCAGCGTTGTGTCAGACAAGAACACTGAAGCTTTCTTT. Translating it yields CSVVSDKNTEAFF.

The gene calls are TRBV5-1 and TRBJ2-5; 9 bases line up with TRBD2. Per the germline V gene, CDR1 is SGHRS and CDR2 is YFSETQ. Trimming at V came to 3 bases and at J to 5 bases, leaving 8 bases not matched to a gene. The CDR3 runs 15 residues. The CDR3: CASSSGSGGKETQYF. The CDR3 nucleotides are TGCGCCAGCAGCTCCGGTAGCGGGGGTAAGGAGACCCAGTACTTC.

The rearrangement joins TRBV18 to TRBJ2-2; a possible D gene is TRBD2 (6 bases). Germline V gives CDR1 KGHSH, CDR2 LQKENI. CDR3 size: 15 residues. V gave up 4 bases and J gave up 6 bases, with 15 bases separating them. This CDR3 is CASSQTPAGSGELFF. CDR3 in DNA: TGTGCCAGCTCACAAACGCCAGCGGGTTCCGGGGAGCTGTTTTTT.

This chain uses TRBV19 with TRBJ1-2, with D perhaps TRBD1 (5 bases). Trimming took off 1 base at V and 7 bases at J, with 10 bases between the two ends. The germline V gene has CDR1 LNHDA and CDR2 SQIVND (reference sequence). This CDR3 is built from 13 residues. In DNA, the CDR3 is TGTGCCAGTAGTATAGGAGGGGAGATTGGCTACACCTTC. This sequence encodes CASSIGGEIGYTF. Combining the CDR3 with reference TRBV19 and TRBJ1-2 gives the whole variable domain DGGITQSPKYLFRKEGQNVTLSCEQNLNHDAMYWYRQDPGQGLRLIYYSQIVNDFQKGDIAEGYSVSREKKESFPLTVTSAQKNPTAFYLCASSIGGEIGYTFGSGTRLTVV.

The chain combines TRBV10-2 with TRBJ2-7, with TRBD1 as a possible D gene (5 bases). CDR3 length: 13 amino acids. V was pared by 6 bases and J by 0 bases, with 9 bases between. Germline V gene data show CDR1 as WSHSY and CDR2 as SAAADI. This CDR3 is CASRGDSSYEQYF. CDR3 DNA: TGCGCCAGCAGAGGAGACAGCTCCTACGAGCAGTACTTC.

The J gene is TRBJ1-5, the V gene TRBV4-1, with TRBD1 identical over 7 bases. The V gene end was trimmed by 0 bases and the J gene end by 7 bases; junction bases not matched to a gene: 6. The CDR3 has 15 amino acids. Germline V gene sequence: CDR1 MGHRA, CDR2 YSYEKL. DNA of the CDR3: TGCGCCAGCAGCCAAGATGACAGGGCATTACAGCCCCAGCATTTT. Protein product: CASSQDDRALQPQHF.

This chain connects TRBV5-1 to TRBJ2-2; 8 bases match TRBD2. The CDR3 runs 16 residues. V was pared by 1 base and J by 2 bases, with 4 bases of the junction left unmatched. Germline V CDR1 and CDR2: SGHRS, YFSETQ. CDR3 residues: CASSLLAGQNTGELFF. In DNA, the CDR3 is TGCGCCAGCAGCTTGTTAGCGGGGCAAAACACCGGGGAGCTGTTTTTT.

This clone was observed a single time. V and J are TRBV25-1 and TRBJ2-5; D gene unclear. V lost 7 bases and J 2 bases, leaving 14 bases between the germline ends. In germline, CDR1 is MGHDK, CDR2 SYGVNS. The CDR3 is 14 residues long. CDR3 protein: CASIESLGQETQYF. The CDR3 DNA reads as TGTGCCAGCATCGAATCCTTGGGGCAAGAGACCCAGTACTTC.